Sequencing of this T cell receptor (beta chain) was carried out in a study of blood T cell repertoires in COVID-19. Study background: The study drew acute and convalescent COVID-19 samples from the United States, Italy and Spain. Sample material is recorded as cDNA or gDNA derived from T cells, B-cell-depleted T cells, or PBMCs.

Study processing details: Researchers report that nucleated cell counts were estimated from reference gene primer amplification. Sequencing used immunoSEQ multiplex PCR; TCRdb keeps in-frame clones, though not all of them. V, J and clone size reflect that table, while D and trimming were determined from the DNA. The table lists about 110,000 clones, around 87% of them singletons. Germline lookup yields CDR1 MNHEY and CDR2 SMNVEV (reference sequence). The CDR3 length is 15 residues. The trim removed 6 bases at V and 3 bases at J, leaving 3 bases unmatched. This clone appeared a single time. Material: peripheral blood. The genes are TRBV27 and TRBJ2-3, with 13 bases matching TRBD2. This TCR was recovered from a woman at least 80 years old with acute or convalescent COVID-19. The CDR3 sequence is CASSRLAGGTDTQYF. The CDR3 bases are TGTGCCAGCAGCCGACTAGCGGGGGGAACAGATACGCAGTATTTT.